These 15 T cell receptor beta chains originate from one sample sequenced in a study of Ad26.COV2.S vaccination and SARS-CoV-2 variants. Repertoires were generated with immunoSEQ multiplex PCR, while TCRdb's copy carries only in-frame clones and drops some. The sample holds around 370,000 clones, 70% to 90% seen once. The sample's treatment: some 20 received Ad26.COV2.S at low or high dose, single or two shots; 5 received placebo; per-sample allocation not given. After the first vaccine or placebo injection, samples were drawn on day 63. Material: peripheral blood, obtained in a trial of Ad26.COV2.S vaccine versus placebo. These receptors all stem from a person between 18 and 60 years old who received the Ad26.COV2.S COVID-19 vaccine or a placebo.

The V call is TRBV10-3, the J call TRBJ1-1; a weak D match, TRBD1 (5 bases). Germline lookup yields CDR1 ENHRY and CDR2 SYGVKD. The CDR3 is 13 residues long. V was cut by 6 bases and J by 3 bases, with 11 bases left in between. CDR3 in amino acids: CAISRIQDTEAFF. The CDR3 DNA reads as TGTGCCATCAGCCGAATACAGGACACTGAAGCTTTCTTT.

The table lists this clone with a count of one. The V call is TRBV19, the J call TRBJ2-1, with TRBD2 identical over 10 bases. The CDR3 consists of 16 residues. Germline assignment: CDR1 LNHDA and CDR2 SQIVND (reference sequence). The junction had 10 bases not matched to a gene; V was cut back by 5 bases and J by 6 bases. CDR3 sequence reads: CASSAAGLANLNEQFF. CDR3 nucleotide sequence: TGTGCCAGTAGTGCCGCGGGACTAGCGAACCTCAATGAGCAGTTCTTC. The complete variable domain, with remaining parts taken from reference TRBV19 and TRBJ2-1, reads DGGITQSPKYLFRKEGQNVTLSCEQNLNHDAMYWYRQDPGQGLRLIYYSQIVNDFQKGDIAEGYSVSREKKESFPLTVTSAQKNPTAFYLCASSAAGLANLNEQFFGPGTRLTVL.

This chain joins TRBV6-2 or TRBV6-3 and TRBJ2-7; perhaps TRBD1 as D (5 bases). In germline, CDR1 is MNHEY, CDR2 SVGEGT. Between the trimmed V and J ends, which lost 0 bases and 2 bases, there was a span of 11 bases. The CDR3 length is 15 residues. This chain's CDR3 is CASSYSEDSPYEQYF. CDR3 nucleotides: TGTGCCAGCAGTTACTCGGAAGACAGCCCCTACGAGCAGTACTTC.

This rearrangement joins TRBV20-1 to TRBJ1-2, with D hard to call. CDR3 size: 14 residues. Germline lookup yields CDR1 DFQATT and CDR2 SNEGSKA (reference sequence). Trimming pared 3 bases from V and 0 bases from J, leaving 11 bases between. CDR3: CSASRVKSNYGYTF. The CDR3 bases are TGCAGTGCTAGTAGGGTAAAATCTAACTATGGCTACACCTTC.

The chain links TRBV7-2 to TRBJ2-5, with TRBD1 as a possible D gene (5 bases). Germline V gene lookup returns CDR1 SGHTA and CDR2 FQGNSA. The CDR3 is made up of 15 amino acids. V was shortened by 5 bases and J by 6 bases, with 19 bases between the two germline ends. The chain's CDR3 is CASSLTMTAPQTQYF. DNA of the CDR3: TGTGCCAGCAGCCTAACTATGACAGCCCCTCAGACCCAGTACTTC.

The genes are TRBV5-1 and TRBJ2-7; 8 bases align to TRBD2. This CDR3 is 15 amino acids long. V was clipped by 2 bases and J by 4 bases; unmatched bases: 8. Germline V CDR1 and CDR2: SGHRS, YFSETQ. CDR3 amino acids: CASSFSAGGQYEQYF. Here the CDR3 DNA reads TGCGCCAGCAGCTTTTCGGCGGGGGGCCAATACGAGCAGTACTTC.

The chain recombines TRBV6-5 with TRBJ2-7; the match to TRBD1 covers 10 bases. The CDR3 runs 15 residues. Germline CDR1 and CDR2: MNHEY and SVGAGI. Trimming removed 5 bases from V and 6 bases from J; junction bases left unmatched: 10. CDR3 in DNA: TGTGCCAGCAGTAACCGGGACAGGGGTTATTTCGAGCAGTACTTC. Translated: CASSNRDRGYFEQYF.

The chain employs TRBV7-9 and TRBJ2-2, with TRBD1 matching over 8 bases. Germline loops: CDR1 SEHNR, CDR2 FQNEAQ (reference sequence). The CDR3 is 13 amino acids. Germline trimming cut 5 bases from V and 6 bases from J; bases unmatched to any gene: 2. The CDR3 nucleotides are TGTGCCAGCAGCCCACAGGGGGCCGGGGAGCTGTTTTTT. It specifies CASSPQGAGELFF.

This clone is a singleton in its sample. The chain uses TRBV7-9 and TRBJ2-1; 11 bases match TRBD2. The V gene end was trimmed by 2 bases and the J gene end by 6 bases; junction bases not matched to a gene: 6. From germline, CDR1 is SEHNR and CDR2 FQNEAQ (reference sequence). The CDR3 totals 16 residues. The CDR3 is CASSLIGLAGGNEQFF. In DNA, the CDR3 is TGTGCCAGCAGCTTAATAGGGCTAGCGGGGGGCAATGAGCAGTTCTTC.

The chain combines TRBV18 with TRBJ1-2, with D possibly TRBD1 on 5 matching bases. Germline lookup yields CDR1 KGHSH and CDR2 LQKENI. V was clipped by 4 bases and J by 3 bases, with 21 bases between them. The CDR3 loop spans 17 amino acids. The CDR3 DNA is TGTGCCAGCTCACTTACCGTACAGGCGGTCTTTGACTATGGCTACACCTTC. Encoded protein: CASSLTVQAVFDYGYTF.

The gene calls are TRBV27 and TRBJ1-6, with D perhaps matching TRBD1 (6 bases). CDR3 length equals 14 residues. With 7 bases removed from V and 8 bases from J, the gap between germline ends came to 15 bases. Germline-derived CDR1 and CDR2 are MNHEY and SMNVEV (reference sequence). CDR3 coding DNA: TGTGCCAGCAAATACTTGGCAGGGGATTCACCCCTCCACTTT. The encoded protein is CASKYLAGDSPLHF.

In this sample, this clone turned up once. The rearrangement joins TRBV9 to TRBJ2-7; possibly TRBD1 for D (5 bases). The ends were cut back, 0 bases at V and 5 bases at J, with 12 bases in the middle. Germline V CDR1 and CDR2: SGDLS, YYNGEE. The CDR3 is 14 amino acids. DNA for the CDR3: TGTGCCAGCAGCGTAGCAGGGAATCCCCACGAGCAGTACTTC. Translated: CASSVAGNPHEQYF.

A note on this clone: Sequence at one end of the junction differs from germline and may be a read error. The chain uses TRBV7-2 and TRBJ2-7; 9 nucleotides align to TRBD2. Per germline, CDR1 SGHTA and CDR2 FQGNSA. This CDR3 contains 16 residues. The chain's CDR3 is CASSWAGGTSSDEQYF. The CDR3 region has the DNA TGTGCCAGCAGCTGGGCCGGGGGGACTAGCTCCGACGAGCAGTACTTC.

CDR3 sequence reads: CASRRRIQETQYF. DNA for the CDR3: TGTGCCAGCAGAAGACGCATCCAAGAGACCCAGTACTTC. The chain carries TRBV7-2 and TRBJ2-5; D is ambiguous. V was clipped by 6 bases and J by 1 base, with 9 bases between them. The CDR3 runs 13 residues. Looked up from germline, CDR1 is SGHTA and CDR2 is FQGNSA.

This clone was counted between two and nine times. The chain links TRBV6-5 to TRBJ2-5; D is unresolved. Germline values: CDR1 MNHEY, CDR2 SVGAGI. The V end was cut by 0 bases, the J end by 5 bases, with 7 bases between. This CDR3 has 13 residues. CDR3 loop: CASSYSVSETQYF. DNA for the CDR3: TGTGCCAGCAGTTACTCGGTGTCGGAGACCCAGTACTTC.